These 14 T cell receptor beta chains were all obtained from the same sample, sequenced in a study of control samples from healthy donors and cancer patients. Assay used: immunoSEQ multiplex PCR; TCRdb lists only in-frame clones, some missing. Among 55,000 to 75,000 clones listed, approximately 89% were seen once. Sequenced: PBMCs. Every receptor here comes from a woman between 45 and 60 years old with head and neck cancer.

The V and J genes are TRBV19 and TRBJ1-3; tentative D call: TRBD1 (5 bases). Trimming took off 7 bases at V and 0 bases at J, with 10 bases between the two ends. The CDR3 extends over 14 amino acids. Germline assignment: CDR1 LNHDA and CDR2 SQIVND (reference sequence). For the CDR3, the DNA is TGTGCCAGTAAGGAGGGGCCCTCTGGAAACACCATATATTTT. This sequence encodes CASKEGPSGNTIYF.

This clone showed up just once. The chain has TRBV9 and TRBJ1-6, with a weak D call TRBD1 (5 bases). V was shortened by 3 bases and J by 8 bases, with 12 bases between the two germline ends. The CDR3 sequence is 14 residues long. Germline V gene data show CDR1 as SGDLS and CDR2 as YYNGEE. Here the CDR3 reads CASSGGTGHSPLHF. In DNA, the CDR3 is TGTGCCAGCAGCGGCGGGACCGGGCATTCACCCCTCCACTTT.

V usage is TRBV7-2 and J usage is TRBJ1-2, with D possibly TRBD1 on 6 matching bases. Germline V gene data show CDR1 as SGHTA and CDR2 as FQGNSA. The CDR3 has 13 residues. V dropped 5 bases and J dropped 6 bases, with 13 bases sitting between them. The CDR3 sequence is CASSLDSTDGYTF. CDR3 nucleotide sequence: TGTGCCAGCAGCCTGGACAGTACGGATGGCTACACCTTC.

This sequence joins TRBV7-2 and TRBJ1-6; the match to TRBD1 covers 7 bases. Germline V gene sequence: CDR1 SGHTA, CDR2 FQGNSA. There are 14 residues in the CDR3. J gave up 3 bases and V 5 bases, and 1 base lay outside the gene matches. For the CDR3, the DNA is TGTGCCAGCAGCCAGGGGGACTATAATTCACCCCTCCACTTT. Its translation: CASSQGDYNSPLHF.

This clone has only one observation. The chain links TRBV9 to TRBJ2-1; D remains unclear. Trimming stripped 0 bases from V and 2 bases from J, with 3 bases between. Germline V gives CDR1 SGDLS, CDR2 YYNGEE. The CDR3 runs to 13 residues. The CDR3 DNA reads as TGTGCCAGCAGCGTAGGGCCCTACAATGAGCAGTTCTTC. The encoded protein is CASSVGPYNEQFF.

The CDR3 nucleotides read TGTGCCAGCAGTTTAGGACAGGGAGGGTTATACGAGCAGTACTTC. Protein: CASSLGQGGLYEQYF. This chain uses TRBV6-6 with TRBJ2-7, with D perhaps TRBD1 (8 bases). V lost 4 bases, J lost 4 bases, and 17 bases lay in between. The germline V gene encodes CDR1 MNHNY and CDR2 SVGAGI (reference sequence). The CDR3 covers 15 residues.

The chain joins TRBV30 to TRBJ2-2; D tentatively fits TRBD1 or TRBD2 (5 bases each). The CDR3 has 16 residues. Germline V lookup: CDR1 GTSNPN, CDR2 SVGIG (reference sequence). V was trimmed by 1 base and J by 5 bases, leaving 17 bases between them. For the CDR3, the DNA is TGTGCCTGGAGTGGGGACGTGACCTTGGGGACCGGGGAGCTGTTTTTT. This translates into CAWSGDVTLGTGELFF. The complete variable domain, with remaining parts taken from reference TRBV30 and TRBJ2-2, reads SQTIHQWPATLVQPVGSPLSLECTVEGTSNPNLYWYRQAAGRGLQLLFYSVGIGQISSEVPQNLSASRPQDRQFILSSKKLLLSDSGFYLCAWSGDVTLGTGELFFGEGSRLTVL.

The chain uses TRBV5-5 and TRBJ1-1, with a tentative D call TRBD1 (6 bases). CDR1 is SGHKS, CDR2 YYEKEE, per germline (reference sequence). V was cut by 3 bases and J by 4 bases, with 16 bases left in between. The CDR3 totals 15 residues. The CDR3 loop is CASSSTQGTATEAFF. For the CDR3, the DNA is TGTGCCAGCAGCTCCACTCAGGGGACGGCCACTGAAGCTTTCTTT.

This clone was seen only once. The chain employs TRBV14 and TRBJ2-3; D might be TRBD1 (5 bases). The CDR3 spans 16 residues. Germline CDR1 reads SGHDN; CDR2 reads FVKESK. Trimming shortened V by 0 bases and J by 4 bases, and 14 bases separated the two germline ends. The DNA for the CDR3 is TGTGCCAGCAGCCAAGACGGAGCCAGGGCCCCAGATACGCAGTATTTT. Protein product: CASSQDGARAPDTQYF.

The chain has TRBV5-6 and TRBJ2-5; possible D gene TRBD1, 6 bases. The CDR3 is made up of 16 amino acids. Looked up from germline, CDR1 is SGHDT and CDR2 is YYEEEE. Trimming took 2 bases from V and 4 from J, leaving 18 bases between them. The CDR3 reads CASSLYRVGDGETQYF. In DNA form, the CDR3 reads TGTGCCAGCAGCTTATACAGGGTAGGGGATGGAGAGACCCAGTACTTC.

The chain recombines TRBV7-8 with TRBJ1-1; D possibly corresponds to TRBD1 (6 bases). V lost 7 bases and J lost 1, with 19 bases in between. The germline V gene encodes CDR1 SGHVS and CDR2 FQNEAQ. The CDR3 runs to 16 residues. The CDR3, as DNA: TGTGCCAGCACCCCGGGGGGGGGCCGGGGGAACACTGAAGCTTTCTTT. Translating it yields CASTPGGGRGNTEAFF.

The genes are TRBV7-9 and TRBJ2-7; 9 bases are shared with TRBD1. V dropped 2 bases and J dropped 12; count of bases not matched to a gene: 14. The CDR3 extends over 15 amino acids. In germline, CDR1 is SEHNR, CDR2 FQNEAQ (reference sequence). CDR3: CASSLWDRAPGEGYF. The CDR3, as DNA: TGTGCCAGCAGCTTATGGGACAGGGCCCCCGGAGAGGGGTACTTC.

The chain links TRBV4-1 to TRBJ2-6; tentatively, D is TRBD1 (5 bases). The V gene's germline CDR1 is MGHRA and CDR2 YSYEKL. V was shortened by 7 bases and J by 5 bases, with 9 bases between the two germline ends. The CDR3 extends over 13 amino acids. The CDR3 DNA is TGCGCCAGCACTGGGGCCTGGGCCAACGTCCTGACTTTC. Residues: CASTGAWANVLTF.

The chain uses TRBV7-8 and TRBJ1-2; D is possibly TRBD1 (6 bases). Germline CDR1 is SGHVS and CDR2 is FQNEAQ. This CDR3 region has 14 residues. Trimming removed 2 bases from V and 13 bases from J, with 20 bases in between. The CDR3 loop is CASSLSRTAGATTF. The CDR3 nucleotides are TGTGCCAGCAGCTTAAGTCGGACCGCAGGGGCTACCACCTTC.